This T cell receptor beta chain originates from a study of beta chain features in type 1 diabetes. Looked up from germline, CDR1 is SGDLS and CDR2 is YYNGEE. The CDR3 has 16 amino acids. Trimming left V 2 bases short and J 0 bases short, with 11 bases between. cDNA synthesis used the whole RNA isolate, giving expressed TCRB sequences. Approximately 3.5 million reads per sample were averaged for naive, central memory and regulatory samples. Some clones are missing from TCRdb's copy, which holds only in-frame ones; the method was immunoSEQ multiplex PCR. The profile shows 330,000 or so clones, around 15% of them singletons. Study conclusions and caveats: In every one of the four CD4+ subsets, TCRB CDR3s were moderately but significantly shorter in Type 1 diabetes patients. The similarity of naive, central memory and Treg TCRB repertoires appeared greater among patients than among healthy donors. Sequencing used cDNA, and cells with high TCR expression could therefore be over-represented.

On this clone: Antigen specificity is unknown.

The chain joins TRBV9 to TRBJ2-2; D gene unclear. This clonotype was sampled from a man younger than 40 in good health. Sequences were obtained from central memory CD4+ T cells from blood. CDR3 region: CASSVTQASNTGELFF. For the CDR3, the DNA is TGTGCCAGCAGCGTTACTCAGGCCTCGAACACCGGGGAGCTGTTTTTT.